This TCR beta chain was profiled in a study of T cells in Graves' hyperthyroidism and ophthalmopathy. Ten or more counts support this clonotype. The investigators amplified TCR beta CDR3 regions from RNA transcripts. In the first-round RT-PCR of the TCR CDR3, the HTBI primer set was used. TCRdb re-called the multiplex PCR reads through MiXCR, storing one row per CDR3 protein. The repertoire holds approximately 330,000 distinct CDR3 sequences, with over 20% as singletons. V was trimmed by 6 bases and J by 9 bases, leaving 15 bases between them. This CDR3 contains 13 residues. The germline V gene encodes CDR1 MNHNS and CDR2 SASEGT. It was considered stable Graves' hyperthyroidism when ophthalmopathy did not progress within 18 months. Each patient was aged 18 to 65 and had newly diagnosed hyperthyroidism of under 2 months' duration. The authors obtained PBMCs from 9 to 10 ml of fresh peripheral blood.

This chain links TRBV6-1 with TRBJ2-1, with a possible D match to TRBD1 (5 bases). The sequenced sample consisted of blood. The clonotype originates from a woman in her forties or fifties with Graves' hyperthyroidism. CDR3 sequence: CASRTDFWGEQFF. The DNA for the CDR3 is TGTGCCAGCAGGACAGATTTTTGGGGTGAGCAGTTCTTC.